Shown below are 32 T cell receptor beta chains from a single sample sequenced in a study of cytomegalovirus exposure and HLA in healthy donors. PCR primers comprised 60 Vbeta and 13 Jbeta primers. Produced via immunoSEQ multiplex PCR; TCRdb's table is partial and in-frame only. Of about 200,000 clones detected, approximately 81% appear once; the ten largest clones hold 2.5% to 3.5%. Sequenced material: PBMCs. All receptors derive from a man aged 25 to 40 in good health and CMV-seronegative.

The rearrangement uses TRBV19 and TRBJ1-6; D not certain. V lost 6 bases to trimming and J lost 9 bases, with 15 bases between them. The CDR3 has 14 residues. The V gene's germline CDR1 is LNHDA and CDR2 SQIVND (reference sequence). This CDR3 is CASRENRVSSPLHF. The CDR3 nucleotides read TGTGCCAGTAGGGAGAATCGGGTTAGTTCACCCCTCCACTTT.

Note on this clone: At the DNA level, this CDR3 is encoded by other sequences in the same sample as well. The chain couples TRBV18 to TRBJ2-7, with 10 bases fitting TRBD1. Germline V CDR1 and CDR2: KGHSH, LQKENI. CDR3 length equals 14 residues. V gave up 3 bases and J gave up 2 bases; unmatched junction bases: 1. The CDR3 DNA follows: TGTGCCAGCTCACCTGGACAGGGGGCCTACGAGCAGTACTTC. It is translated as CASSPGQGAYEQYF.

CDR3 sequence reads: CASSSTGNGYTF. The DNA for the CDR3 is TGTGCCAGCAGCTCGACAGGGAATGGCTACACCTTC. The chain links TRBV14 to TRBJ1-2; 7 bases are a match to TRBD1. With V trimmed by 5 bases and J by 6 bases, 3 bases remained unmatched. This CDR3 contains 12 residues. CDR1 and CDR2 from the germline V gene are SGHDN and FVKESK. The entire variable domain, with the rest obtained from reference TRBV14 and TRBJ1-2, is as follows: EAGVTQFPSHSVIEKGQTVTLRCDPISGHDNLYWYRRVMGKEIKFLLHFVKESKQDESGMPNNRFLAERTGGTYSTLKVQPAELEDSGVYFCASSSTGNGYTFGSGTRLTVV.

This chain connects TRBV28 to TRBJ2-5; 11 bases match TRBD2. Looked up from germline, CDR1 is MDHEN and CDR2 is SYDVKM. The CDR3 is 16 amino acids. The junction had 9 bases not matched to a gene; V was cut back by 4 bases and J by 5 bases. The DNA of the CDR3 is TGTGCCAGCAGTTCACTAGCGGGGGTCCCTAGGGAGACCCAGTACTTC. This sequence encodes CASSSLAGVPRETQYF.

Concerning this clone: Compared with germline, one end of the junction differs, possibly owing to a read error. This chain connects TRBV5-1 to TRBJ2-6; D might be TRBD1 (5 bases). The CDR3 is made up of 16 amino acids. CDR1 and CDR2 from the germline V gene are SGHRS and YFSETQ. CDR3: CASSLSGDSGASVLTF. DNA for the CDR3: TGCGCCAGCAGCCTAAGTGGTGACTCTGGGGCCAGCGTCCTGACTTTC.

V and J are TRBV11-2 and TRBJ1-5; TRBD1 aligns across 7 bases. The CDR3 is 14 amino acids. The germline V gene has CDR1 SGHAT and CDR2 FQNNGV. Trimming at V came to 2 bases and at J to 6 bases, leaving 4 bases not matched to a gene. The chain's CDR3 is CASSLQNRGQPQHF. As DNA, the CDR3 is TGTGCCAGCAGCTTACAAAACAGGGGTCAGCCCCAGCATTTT.

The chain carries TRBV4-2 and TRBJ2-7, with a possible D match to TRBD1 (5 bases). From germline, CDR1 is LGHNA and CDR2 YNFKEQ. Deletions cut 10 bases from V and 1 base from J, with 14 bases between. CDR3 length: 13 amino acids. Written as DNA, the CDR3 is TGTGCCACCTCCCGGCAGGGATCCTACGAGCAGTACTTC. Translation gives CATSRQGSYEQYF.

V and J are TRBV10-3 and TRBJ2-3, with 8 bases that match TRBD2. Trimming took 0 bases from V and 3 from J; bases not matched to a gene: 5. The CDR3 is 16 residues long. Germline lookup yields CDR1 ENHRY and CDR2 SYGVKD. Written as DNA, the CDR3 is TGTGCCATCAGTGAGTCCCCGGGGGGGGGAACAGATACGCAGTATTTT. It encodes CAISESPGGGTDTQYF.

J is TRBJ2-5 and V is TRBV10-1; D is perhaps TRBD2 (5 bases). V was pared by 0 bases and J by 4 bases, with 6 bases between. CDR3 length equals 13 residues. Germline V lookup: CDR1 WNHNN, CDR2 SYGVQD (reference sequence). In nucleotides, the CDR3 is TGCGCCAGCAGTGAGTCGGGGAGAGAGACCCAGTACTTC. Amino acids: CASSESGRETQYF.

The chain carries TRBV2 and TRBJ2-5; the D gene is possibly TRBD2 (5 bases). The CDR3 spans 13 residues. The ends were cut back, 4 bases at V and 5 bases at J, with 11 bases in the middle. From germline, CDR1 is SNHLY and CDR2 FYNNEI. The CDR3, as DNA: TGTGCCAGCAGTGCAGGAGAGGGTGAGACCCAGTACTTC. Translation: CASSAGEGETQYF.

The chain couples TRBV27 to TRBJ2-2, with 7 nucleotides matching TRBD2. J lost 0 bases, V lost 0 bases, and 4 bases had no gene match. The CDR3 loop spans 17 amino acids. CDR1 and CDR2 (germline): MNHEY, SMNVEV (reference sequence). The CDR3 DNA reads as TGTGCCAGCAGTTTATCGGGGGGGACCCCGAACACCGGGGAGCTGTTTTTT. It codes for CASSLSGGTPNTGELFF.

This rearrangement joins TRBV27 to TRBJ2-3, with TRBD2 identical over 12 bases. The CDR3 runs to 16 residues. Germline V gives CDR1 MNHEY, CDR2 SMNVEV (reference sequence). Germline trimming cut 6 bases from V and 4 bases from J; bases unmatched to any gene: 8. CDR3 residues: CASSNPTSGGSDTQYF. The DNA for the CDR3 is TGTGCCAGCAGCAACCCGACTAGCGGGGGTTCAGATACGCAGTATTTT.

CDR3 residues: CASSQAQGAGETQYF. CDR3 bases: TGTGCCAGCAGCCAAGCGCAGGGGGCTGGAGAGACCCAGTACTTC. The rearrangement links TRBV4-2 to TRBJ2-5; TRBD1 agrees at 8 bases. V shed 1 base and J 4 bases; nucleotides not matched to a gene: 5. This CDR3 region has 15 residues. In germline, CDR1 is LGHNA, CDR2 YNFKEQ.

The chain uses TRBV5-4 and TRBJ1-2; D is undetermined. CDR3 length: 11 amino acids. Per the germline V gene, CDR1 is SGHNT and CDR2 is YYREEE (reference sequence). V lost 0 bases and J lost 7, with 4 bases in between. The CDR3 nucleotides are TGTGCCAGCAGCTTGGGGCCTGGCTACACCTTC. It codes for CASSLGPGYTF.

The CDR3 here is CASSIGTGGRYEQYF. The DNA for the CDR3 is TGTGCCAGTAGTATAGGGACAGGGGGCCGGTACGAGCAGTACTTC. V and J are TRBV19 and TRBJ2-7; 11 nucleotides align to TRBD1. CDR3 size: 15 residues. The V gene end was trimmed by 1 base and the J gene end by 4 bases; junction bases not matched to a gene: 3. Germline V gene sequence: CDR1 LNHDA, CDR2 SQIVND (reference sequence).

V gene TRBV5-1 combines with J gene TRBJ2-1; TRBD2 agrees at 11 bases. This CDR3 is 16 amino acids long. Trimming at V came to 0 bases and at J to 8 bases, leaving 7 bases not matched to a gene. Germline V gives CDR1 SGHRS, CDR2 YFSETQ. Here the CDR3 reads CASSLESSGGYHEQFF. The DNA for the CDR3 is TGCGCCAGCAGCTTGGAATCTAGCGGGGGGTATCATGAGCAGTTCTTC.

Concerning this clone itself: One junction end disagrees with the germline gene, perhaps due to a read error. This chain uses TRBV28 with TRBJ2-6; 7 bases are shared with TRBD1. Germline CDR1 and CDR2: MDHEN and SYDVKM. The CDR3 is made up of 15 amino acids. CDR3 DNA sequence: TGTGCCAGCAGTAGGACAGGCTCTGGGGCCAGCGTCCTGACTTTC. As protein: CASSRTGSGASVLTF.

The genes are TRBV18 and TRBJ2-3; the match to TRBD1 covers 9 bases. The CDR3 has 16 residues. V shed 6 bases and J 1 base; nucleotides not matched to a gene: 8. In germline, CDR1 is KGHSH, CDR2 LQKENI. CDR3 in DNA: TGTGCCAGCTCTCGTATCCGGGACAGGGGCACAGATACGCAGTATTTT. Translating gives CASSRIRDRGTDTQYF. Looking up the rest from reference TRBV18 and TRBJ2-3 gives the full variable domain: NAGVMQNPRHLVRRRGQEARLRCSPMKGHSHVYWYRQLPEEGLKFMVYLQKENIIDESGMPKERFSAEFPKEGPSILRIQQVVRGDSAAYFCASSRIRDRGTDTQYFGPGTRLTVL.

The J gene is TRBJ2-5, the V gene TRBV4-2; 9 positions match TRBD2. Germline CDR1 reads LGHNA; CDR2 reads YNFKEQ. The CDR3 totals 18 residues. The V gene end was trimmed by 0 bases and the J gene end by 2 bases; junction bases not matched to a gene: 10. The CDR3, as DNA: TGTGCCAGCAGCCAAGATAGAGGAGCGGGGGGCATTCAAGAGACCCAGTACTTC. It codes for CASSQDRGAGGIQETQYF.

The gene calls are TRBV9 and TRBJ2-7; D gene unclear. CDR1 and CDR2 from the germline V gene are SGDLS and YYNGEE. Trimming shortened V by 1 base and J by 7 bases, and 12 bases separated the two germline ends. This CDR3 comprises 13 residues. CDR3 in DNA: TGTGCCAGCAGCGTAAACCCGGGTGGGGAGCAGTACTTC. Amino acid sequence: CASSVNPGGEQYF. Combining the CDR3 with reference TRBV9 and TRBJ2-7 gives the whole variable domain DSGVTQTPKHLITATGQRVTLRCSPRSGDLSVYWYQQSLDQGLQFLIQYYNGEERAKGNILERFSAQQFPDLHSELNLSSLELGDSALYFCASSVNPGGEQYFGPGTRLTVT.

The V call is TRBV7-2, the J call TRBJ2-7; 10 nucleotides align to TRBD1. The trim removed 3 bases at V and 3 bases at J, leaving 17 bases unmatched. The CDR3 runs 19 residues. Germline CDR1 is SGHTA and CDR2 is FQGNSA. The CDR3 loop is CASSFKANVRDRGYYEQYF. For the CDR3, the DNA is TGTGCCAGCAGCTTCAAAGCTAACGTCCGGGACAGGGGCTACTACGAGCAGTACTTC.

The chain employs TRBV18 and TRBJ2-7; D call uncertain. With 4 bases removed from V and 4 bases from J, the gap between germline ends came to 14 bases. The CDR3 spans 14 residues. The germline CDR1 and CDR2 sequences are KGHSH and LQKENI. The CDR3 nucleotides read TGTGCCAGCTCACTTTCTGCGATCCGGTACGAGCAGTACTTC. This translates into CASSLSAIRYEQYF.

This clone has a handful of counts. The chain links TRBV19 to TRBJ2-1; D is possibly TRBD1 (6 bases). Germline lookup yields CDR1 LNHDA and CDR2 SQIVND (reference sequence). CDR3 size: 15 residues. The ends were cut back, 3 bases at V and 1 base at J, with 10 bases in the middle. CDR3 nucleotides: TGTGCCAGTAGTATTCCAGGGGTATCCTACAATGAGCAGTTCTTC. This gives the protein CASSIPGVSYNEQFF.

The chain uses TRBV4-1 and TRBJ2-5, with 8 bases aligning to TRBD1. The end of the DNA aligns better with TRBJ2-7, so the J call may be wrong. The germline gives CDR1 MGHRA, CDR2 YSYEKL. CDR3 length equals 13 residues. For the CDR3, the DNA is TGCGCCAGCAGCTGGGACAGGAACTACGAGCAGTACTTC. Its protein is CASSWDRNYEQYF.

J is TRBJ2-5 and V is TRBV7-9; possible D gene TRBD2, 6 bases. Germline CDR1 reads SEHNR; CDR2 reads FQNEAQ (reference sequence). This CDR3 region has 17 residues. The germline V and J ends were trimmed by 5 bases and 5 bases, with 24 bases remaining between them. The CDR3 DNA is TGTGCCAGCAGCCCCCGGCGGGAACTCCAAGGTGGCGAGACCCAGTACTTC. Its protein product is CASSPRRELQGGETQYF.

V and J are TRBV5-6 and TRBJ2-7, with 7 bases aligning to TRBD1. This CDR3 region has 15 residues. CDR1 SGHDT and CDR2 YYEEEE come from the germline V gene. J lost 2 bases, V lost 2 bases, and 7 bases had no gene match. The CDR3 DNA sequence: TGTGCCAGCAGCTTTAAAGGGGGCCTTCCCTACGAGCAGTACTTC. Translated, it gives CASSFKGGLPYEQYF.

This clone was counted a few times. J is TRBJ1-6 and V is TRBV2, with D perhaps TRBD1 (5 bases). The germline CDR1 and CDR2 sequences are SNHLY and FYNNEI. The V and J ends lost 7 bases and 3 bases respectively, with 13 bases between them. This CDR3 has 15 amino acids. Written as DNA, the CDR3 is TGTGCCAGCATCTTCCGGGACTTCTATAATTCACCCCTCCACTTT. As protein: CASIFRDFYNSPLHF.

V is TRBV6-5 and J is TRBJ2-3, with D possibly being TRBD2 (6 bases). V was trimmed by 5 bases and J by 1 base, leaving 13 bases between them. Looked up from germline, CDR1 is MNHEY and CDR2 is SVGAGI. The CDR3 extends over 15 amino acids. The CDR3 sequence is CASSKRVSGTDTQYF. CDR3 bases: TGTGCCAGCAGTAAGCGGGTCTCGGGCACAGATACGCAGTATTTT.

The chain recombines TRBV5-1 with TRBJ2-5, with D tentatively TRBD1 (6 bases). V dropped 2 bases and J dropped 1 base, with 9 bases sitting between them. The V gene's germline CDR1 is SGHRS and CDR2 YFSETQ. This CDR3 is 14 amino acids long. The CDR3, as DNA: TGCGCCAGCAGCTTCAAGGACAGCCAAGAGACCCAGTACTTC. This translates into CASSFKDSQETQYF.

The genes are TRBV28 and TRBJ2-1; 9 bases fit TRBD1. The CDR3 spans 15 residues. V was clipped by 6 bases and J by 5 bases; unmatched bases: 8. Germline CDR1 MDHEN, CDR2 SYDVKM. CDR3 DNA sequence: TGTGCCAGCAGACAGACAGGGGGGCAAAACAATGAGCAGTTCTTC. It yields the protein CASRQTGGQNNEQFF.

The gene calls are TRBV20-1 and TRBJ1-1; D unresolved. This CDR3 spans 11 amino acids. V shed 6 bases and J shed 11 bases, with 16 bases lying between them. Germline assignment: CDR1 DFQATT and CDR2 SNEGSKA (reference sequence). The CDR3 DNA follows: TGCAGTGCAGTCCCGGGATCGAAGGCTTTCTTT. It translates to CSAVPGSKAFF.

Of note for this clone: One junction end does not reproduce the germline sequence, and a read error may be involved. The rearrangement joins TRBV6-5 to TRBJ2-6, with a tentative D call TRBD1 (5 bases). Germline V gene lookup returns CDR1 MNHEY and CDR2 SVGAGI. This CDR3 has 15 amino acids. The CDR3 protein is CASSYEHSGASVLTF. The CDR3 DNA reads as TGTGCCAGCAGTTACGAACACTCTGGGGCCAGCGTCCTGACTTTC.